This record concerns one T cell receptor beta chain sequence. Its antigen remains unidentified. RNA transcripts gave rise to amplified TCR beta CDR3 regions. With the HTBI primer set, the TCR CDR3 went through a first round of RT-PCR. Using its own MiXCR run on the multiplex PCR reads, TCRdb lists one record per CDR3 protein. Of 530,000 or so distinct CDR3 sequences listed, approximately 25% are singletons. The data stem from a study of T cells in Graves' hyperthyroidism and ophthalmopathy. Trimming cost V 2 bases and J 4 bases; bases outside gene matches: 7. The CDR3 totals 15 residues. Per the germline V gene, CDR1 is MNHNS and CDR2 is SASEGT. Each person with ophthalmopathy scored at least 3 on the Clinical Activity Score, reached NOSPECS grade 4 or higher, and had been ill under 3 months. Findings and caveats of the study: Model-based prediction identified ophthalmopathy a median roughly six months prior to its onset.

Sequencing input: blood. This clonotype originated in a woman aged 25 to 39 with Graves' ophthalmopathy. V and J are TRBV6-1 and TRBJ2-7, with 8 bases aligning to TRBD1. The CDR3 sequence is CASSERQGRGYEQYF. DNA of the CDR3: TGTGCCAGCAGTGAAAGACAGGGGCGTGGGTACGAGCAGTACTTC.